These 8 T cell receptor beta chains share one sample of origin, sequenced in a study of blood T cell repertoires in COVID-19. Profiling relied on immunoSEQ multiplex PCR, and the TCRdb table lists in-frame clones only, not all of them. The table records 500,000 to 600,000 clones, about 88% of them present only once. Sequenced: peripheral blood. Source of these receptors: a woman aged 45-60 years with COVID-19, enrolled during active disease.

CDR3 amino acids: CAITGAGANVLTF. CDR3 in DNA: TGTGCCATCACAGGGGCTGGGGCCAACGTCCTGACTTTC. The chain joins TRBV10-3 to TRBJ2-6, with a weak D call TRBD1 (6 bases). V lost 7 bases to trimming and J lost 2 bases, with 6 bases between them. The CDR3 is 13 amino acids. Looked up from germline, CDR1 is ENHRY and CDR2 is SYGVKD.

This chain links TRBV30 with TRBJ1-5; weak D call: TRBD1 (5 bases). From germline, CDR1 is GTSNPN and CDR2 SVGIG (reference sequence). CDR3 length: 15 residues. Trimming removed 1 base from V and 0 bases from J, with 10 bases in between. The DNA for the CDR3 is TGTGCCTGGAGTGGGGGCAGAAATAGCAATCAGCCCCAGCATTTT. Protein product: CAWSGGRNSNQPQHF.

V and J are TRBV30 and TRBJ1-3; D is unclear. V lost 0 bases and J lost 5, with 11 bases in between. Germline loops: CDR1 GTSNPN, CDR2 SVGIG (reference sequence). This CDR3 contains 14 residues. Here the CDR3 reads CAWSVGRRRNTIYF. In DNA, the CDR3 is TGTGCCTGGAGTGTGGGCCGAAGGAGAAACACCATATATTTT.

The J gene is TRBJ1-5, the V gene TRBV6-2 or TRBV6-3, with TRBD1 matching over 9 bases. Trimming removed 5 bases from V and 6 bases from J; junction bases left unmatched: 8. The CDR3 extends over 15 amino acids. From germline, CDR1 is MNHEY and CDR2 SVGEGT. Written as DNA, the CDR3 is TGTGCCAGCAGTCTTGACAGGGGGAATGGTCAGCCCCAGCATTTT. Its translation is CASSLDRGNGQPQHF.

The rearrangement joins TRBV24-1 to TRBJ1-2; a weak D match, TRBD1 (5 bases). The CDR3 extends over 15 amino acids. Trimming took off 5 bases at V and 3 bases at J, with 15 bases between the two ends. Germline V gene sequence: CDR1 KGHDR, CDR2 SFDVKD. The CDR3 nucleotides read TGTGCCACCAGTGCCTCGGGACTCGGAGACTATGGCTACACCTTC. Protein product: CATSASGLGDYGYTF.

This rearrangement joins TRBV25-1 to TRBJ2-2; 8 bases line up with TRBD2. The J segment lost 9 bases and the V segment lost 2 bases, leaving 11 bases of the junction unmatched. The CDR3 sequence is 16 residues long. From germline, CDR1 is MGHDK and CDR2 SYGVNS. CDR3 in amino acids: CASSEDWAGGGRELFF. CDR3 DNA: TGTGCCAGCAGTGAAGATTGGGCGGGGGGCGGAAGGGAGCTGTTTTTT.

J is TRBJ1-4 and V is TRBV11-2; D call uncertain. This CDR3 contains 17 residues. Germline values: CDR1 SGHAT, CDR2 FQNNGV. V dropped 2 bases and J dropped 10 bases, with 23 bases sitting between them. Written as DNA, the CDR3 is TGTGCCAGCAGCTTAAACCCCCCTACATCGGGGAGAGGAAAACTGTTTTTT. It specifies CASSLNPPTSGRGKLFF.

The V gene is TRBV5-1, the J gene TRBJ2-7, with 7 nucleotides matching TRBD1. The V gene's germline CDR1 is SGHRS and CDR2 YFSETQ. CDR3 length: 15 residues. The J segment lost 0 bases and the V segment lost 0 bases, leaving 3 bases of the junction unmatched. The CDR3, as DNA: TGCGCCAGCAGCTTGGTACAGGGGTCCTCCTACGAGCAGTACTTC. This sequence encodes CASSLVQGSSYEQYF.